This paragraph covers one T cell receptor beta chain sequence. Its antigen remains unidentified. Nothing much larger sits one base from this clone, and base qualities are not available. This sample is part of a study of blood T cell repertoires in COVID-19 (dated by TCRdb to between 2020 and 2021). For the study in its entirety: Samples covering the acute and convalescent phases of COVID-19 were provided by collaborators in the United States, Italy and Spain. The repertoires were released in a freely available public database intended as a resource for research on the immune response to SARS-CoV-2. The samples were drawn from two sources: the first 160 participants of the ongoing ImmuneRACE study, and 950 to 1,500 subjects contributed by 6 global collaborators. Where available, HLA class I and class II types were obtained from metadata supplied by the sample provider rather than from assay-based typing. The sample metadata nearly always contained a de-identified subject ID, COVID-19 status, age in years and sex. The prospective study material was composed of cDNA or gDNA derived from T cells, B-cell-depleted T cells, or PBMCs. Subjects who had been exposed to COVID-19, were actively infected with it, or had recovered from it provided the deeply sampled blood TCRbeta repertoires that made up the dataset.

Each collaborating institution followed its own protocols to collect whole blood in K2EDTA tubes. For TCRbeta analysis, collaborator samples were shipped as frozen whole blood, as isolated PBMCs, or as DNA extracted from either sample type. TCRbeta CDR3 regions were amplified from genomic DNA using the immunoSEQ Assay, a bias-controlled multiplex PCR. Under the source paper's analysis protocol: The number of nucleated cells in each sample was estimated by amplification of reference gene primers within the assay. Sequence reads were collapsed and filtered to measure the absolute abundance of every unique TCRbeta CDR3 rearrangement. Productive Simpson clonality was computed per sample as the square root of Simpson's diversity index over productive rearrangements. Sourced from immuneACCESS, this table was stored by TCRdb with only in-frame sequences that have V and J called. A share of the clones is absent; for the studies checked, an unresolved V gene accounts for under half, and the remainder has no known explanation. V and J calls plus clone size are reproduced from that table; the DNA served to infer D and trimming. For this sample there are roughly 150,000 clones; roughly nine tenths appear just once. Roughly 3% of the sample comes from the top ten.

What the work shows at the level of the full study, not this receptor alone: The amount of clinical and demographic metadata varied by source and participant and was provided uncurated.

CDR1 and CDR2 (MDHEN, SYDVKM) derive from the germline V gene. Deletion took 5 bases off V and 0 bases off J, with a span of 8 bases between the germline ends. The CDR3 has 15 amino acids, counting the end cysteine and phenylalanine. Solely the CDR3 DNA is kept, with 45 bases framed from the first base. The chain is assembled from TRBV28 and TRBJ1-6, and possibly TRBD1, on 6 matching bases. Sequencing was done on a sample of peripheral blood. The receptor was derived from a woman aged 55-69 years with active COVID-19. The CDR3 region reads CASSGQSSYNSPLHF. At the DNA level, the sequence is TGTGCCAGCAGTGGACAGTCCTCCTATAATTCACCCCTCCACTTT.